These T cell receptor beta chains were read from a single sample in a study of blood T cell repertoires in COVID-19. Libraries were prepared by immunoSEQ multiplex PCR; TCRdb keeps only in-frame clonotypes and omits some of them. This sample has about 180,000 clones, with 86% found just once. The sequenced material came from peripheral blood. Receptors were obtained from a middle-aged man with active or convalescent COVID-19. CDR3s include the opening cysteine and the closing phenylalanine or tryptophan. The D gene is left open where the match is weak. The listing skips clone size in some rows; elsewhere it reads once, few, many or a size class.

>TRBV11-3|NA|once|TRBJ2-2
TGTGCCAGCAGCTTGGGTGATAGCGTAAACACCGGGGAGCTGTTTTTT
CASSLGDSVNTGELFF
>TRBV30|NA|NA|TRBJ1-6
TGTGCCTGGAGTGTGTCTCCTACCTATAATTCACCCCTCCACTTT
CAWSVSPTYNSPLHF
>TRBV4-1|TRBD1|NA|TRBJ1-1
TGCGCCAGCAGCCAAGGGACAGGGGGCTCGAGTACTGAAGCTTTCTTT
CASSQGTGGSSTEAFF
>TRBV2|NA|NA|TRBJ2-7
TGTGCCAGCAGCCCACGACTTAAGATCGACGAGCAGTACTTC
CASSPRLKIDEQYF
>TRBV28|NA|NA|TRBJ2-1
TGTGCCAGCAGTTTCGATCTAGGGGACTACAATGAGCAGTTCTTC
CASSFDLGDYNEQFF
>TRBV18|TRBD1|NA|TRBJ1-2
TGTGCCAGCTCACTGAACAGGGGCCTCGGGTATGGCTACACCTTC
CASSLNRGLGYGYTF
>TRBV3-1/TRBV3-2|NA|once|TRBJ1-6
TGTGCCAGCAGCCAACTGGGGCAGGGCTTTTCACCCCTCCACTTT
CASSQLGQGFSPLHF
>TRBV19|TRBD1|NA|TRBJ1-1
TGTGCCAGTACGGGACAGGGGATTACTGAAGCTTTCTTT
CASTGQGITEAFF
>TRBV7-9|NA|NA|TRBJ1-1
TGTGCCAGCAGCTTATTAACTACATTGAACACTGAAGCTTTCTTT
CASSLLTTLNTEAFF
>TRBV9|TRBD2|once|TRBJ2-5
TGTGCCAGCAGCGGAGTGAGGGAGGGCCCAGAGACCCAGTACTTC
CASSGVREGPETQYF